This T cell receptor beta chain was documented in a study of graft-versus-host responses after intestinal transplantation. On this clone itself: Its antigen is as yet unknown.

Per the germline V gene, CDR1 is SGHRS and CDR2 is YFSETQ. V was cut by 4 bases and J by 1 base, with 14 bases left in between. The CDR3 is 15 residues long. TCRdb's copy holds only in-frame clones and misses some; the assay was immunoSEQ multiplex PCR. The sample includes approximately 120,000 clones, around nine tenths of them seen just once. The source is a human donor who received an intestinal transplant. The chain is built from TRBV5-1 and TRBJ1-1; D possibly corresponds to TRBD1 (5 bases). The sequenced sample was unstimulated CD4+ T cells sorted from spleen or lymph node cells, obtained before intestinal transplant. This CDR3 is CASSLNWGRNTEAFF. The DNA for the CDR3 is TGCGCCAGCAGCCTCAATTGGGGGAGGAACACTGAAGCTTTCTTT.